This note documents a single TCR beta chain sequence. Its antigen is not known. This sample is part of a study of T cells in localized non-small cell lung cancer. Overall study findings and caveats: Compared with tumor, uninvolved adjacent lung displayed greater T cell clonality, ranking highest overall.

Measured with immunoSEQ multiplex PCR; TCRdb has only the in-frame clones, and not every one. The table has about 52,000 clones, around 86% seen once; the top ten hold about 16%. Germline assignment: CDR1 MGHDK and CDR2 SYGVNS. Trimming removed 7 bases at V and 5 bases at J, with 4 bases between. The CDR3 has 10 amino acids. The specimen was PBMCs, collected before any cancer treatment. This chain joins TRBV25-1 and TRBJ2-3, with no clear D. This TCR was recovered from a female donor with stage II lung adenocarcinoma. Written as DNA, the CDR3 is TGTGCCAGCAAGGGAGATACGCAGTATTTT. Its translation: CASKGDTQYF.